The following is a TCR beta chain sequence with its context. Its specificity is not known. The record originates from a study of post-analysis software for immune sequencing data. Across the whole study: The disease courses spanned relapsing-remitting, secondary progressive and progressive-relapsing forms of multiple sclerosis. Study findings and constraints: Batch-mates among the samples co-clustered strongly by F measure. There was significantly lower normalized Chao1 diversity in multiple sclerosis patients than in controls.

Built from TCR beta cDNA, the libraries had unique molecular identifiers in them. Some 500,000 cDNA molecules were obtained per 1 to 10 million input T cells. Each CDR3 protein is one row after TCRdb ran MiXCR on the PCR reads. The sample holds 650,000 to 850,000 distinct CDR3 sequences, under 70% seen once. The receptor's source is a girl between 10 and 17 years old with multiple sclerosis. Sequences were obtained from blood.

CDR3 sequence: CASSQRQGEKDEQYF. The CDR3 nucleotides are TGTGCCAGCAGCCAGAGACAGGGGGAGAAAGACGAGCAGTACTTC. The rearrangement links TRBV7-9 to TRBJ2-7; 9 bases are shared with TRBD1. Germline V CDR1 and CDR2: SEHNR, FQNEAQ (reference sequence). This CDR3 comprises 15 residues. J gave up 5 bases and V 5 bases, and 10 bases lay outside the gene matches.